This T cell receptor beta chain is from a study of T cells in Graves' hyperthyroidism and ophthalmopathy. Patients between 18 and 65 years old had hyperthyroidism, newly diagnosed and lasting under 2 months. Patients with uncontrolled infections, other autoimmune diseases, pregnancy or lactation were excluded. TCR beta CDR3 sequences were amplified from RNA transcripts. The TCR CDR3 was amplified in a first-round RT-PCR using the HTBI primer set. Using its own MiXCR run on the multiplex PCR reads, TCRdb lists one record per CDR3 protein. The sample has 400,000 to 600,000 distinct CDR3 sequences; 20% to 25% are singletons. The V and J ends lost 2 bases and 4 bases respectively, with 18 bases between them. The CDR3 runs 17 residues. Per germline, CDR1 SGHAT and CDR2 FQNNGV.

The sample taken for sequencing was blood. The clonotype comes from a man in his late teens or twenties with Graves' hyperthyroidism. The chain is built from TRBV11-2 and TRBJ1-3, with D perhaps matching TRBD1 (5 bases). The CDR3 DNA sequence: TGTGCCAGCAGCTTACCCTTGGCGGGGCAGCGGGGAAACACCATATATTTT. Amino acids: CASSLPLAGQRGNTIYF.